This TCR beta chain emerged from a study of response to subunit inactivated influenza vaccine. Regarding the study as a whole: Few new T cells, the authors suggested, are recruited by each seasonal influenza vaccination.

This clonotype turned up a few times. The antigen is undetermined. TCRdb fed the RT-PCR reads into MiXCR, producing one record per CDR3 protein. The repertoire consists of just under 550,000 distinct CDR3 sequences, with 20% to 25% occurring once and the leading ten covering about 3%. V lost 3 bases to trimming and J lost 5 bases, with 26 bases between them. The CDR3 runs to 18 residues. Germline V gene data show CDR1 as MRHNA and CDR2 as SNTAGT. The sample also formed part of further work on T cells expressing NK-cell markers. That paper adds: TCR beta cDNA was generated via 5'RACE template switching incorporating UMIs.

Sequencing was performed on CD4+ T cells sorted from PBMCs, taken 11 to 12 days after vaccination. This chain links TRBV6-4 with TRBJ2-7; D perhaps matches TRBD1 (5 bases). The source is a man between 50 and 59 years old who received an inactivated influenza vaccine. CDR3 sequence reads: CASSDLHGRVDSTHEQYF. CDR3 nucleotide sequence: TGTGCCAGCAGTGATCTTCACGGCAGGGTGGATTCGACCCACGAGCAGTACTTC.